This T cell receptor beta chain originates from a study of T-cell memory formation after mild COVID-19. General study points: Contracting clones from day 15 to 85 had balanced CD4/CD8; later expanders favoured CD4+. Within pre-infection memory, some responding clones were found, suggesting cross-reactive memory joined.

The germline CDR1 and CDR2 sequences are SGHKS and YYEKEE (reference sequence). Trimming shortened V by 0 bases and J by 0 bases, and 6 bases separated the two germline ends. CDR3 length: 14 amino acids. Using its own MiXCR run on the 5' RACE reads, TCRdb lists one record per CDR3 protein. Of about 100,000 distinct CDR3 sequences listed, around 10% are singletons. This clonotype came up a few times. The target antigen is unknown. The TCR comes from a man between 18 and 35 years old who had mild COVID-19 (a few samples of this study predate the infection). Cell type and time point are not known. The rearrangement joins TRBV5-5 to TRBJ1-2; no definite D call. Sequenced sample: PBMCs or a T cell subset sorted from them (not recorded which). This chain's CDR3 is CASSLVSSNYGYTF. DNA for the CDR3: TGTGCCAGCAGCTTGGTCTCATCTAACTATGGCTACACCTTC. The entire variable domain, with the rest obtained from reference TRBV5-5 and TRBJ1-2, is as follows: DAGVTQSPTHLIKTRGQQVTLRCSPISGHKSVSWYQQVLGQGPQFIFQYYEKEERGRGNFPDRFSARQFPNYSSELNVNALLLGDSALYLCASSLVSSNYGYTFGSGTRLTVV.